These 23 T cell receptor beta chains were sequenced from one sample in a study of blood T cell repertoires in COVID-19. Data came from immunoSEQ multiplex PCR; TCRdb stores just in-frame clones and leaves some out. This table holds under 100,000 clones, about nine tenths found once. The sequenced sample was peripheral blood. These receptors all stem from a male donor with acute or convalescent COVID-19.

The V gene is TRBV14, the J gene TRBJ2-5; 8 bases are shared with TRBD2. This CDR3 has 15 amino acids. Germline V CDR1 and CDR2: SGHDN, FVKESK. The J segment lost 5 bases and the V segment lost 4 bases, leaving 9 bases of the junction unmatched. Here the CDR3 reads CASSLISGGQETQYF. CDR3 nucleotide sequence: TGTGCCAGCAGCCTGATATCGGGGGGGCAGGAGACCCAGTACTTC.

The V gene is TRBV5-4, the J gene TRBJ2-7, with 7 positions matching TRBD2. CDR3 length equals 16 residues. Germline lookup yields CDR1 SGHNT and CDR2 YYREEE (reference sequence). The junction had 15 bases not matched to a gene; V was cut back by 2 bases and J by 7 bases. CDR3 DNA: TGTGCCAGCAGCTTAGGCGGGGGAACACGGGGTGGGGAGCAGTACTTC. This codes for CASSLGGGTRGGEQYF.

The chain is built from TRBV6-5 and TRBJ1-4, with 7 positions matching TRBD1. CDR3 length: 13 residues. The junction had 1 base not matched to a gene; V was cut back by 4 bases and J by 5 bases. The germline V gene encodes CDR1 MNHEY and CDR2 SVGAGI. The DNA for the CDR3 is TGTGCCAGCAGTTTACAGGGGAATGAAAAACTGTTTTTT. Translating it yields CASSLQGNEKLFF.

This clone was seen once. J is TRBJ1-6 and V is TRBV3-1 (or the pseudogene TRBV3-2); D remains ambiguous. This CDR3 spans 13 amino acids. V dropped 0 bases and J dropped 10 bases, with 7 bases sitting between them. From germline, CDR1 is LGHDT and CDR2 YNNKEL (reference sequence). CDR3 loop: CASSQDRESPLHF. The CDR3 DNA sequence: TGTGCCAGCAGCCAAGATCGGGAGTCACCCCTCCACTTT.

In this sample, this clone turned up a few times. The rearrangement uses TRBV28 and TRBJ2-7; 8 bases align to TRBD1. The germline CDR1 and CDR2 sequences are MDHEN and SYDVKM. The CDR3 runs 16 residues. J was trimmed by 1 base and V by 5 bases; bases with no gene match: 10. In nucleotides, the CDR3 is TGTGCCAGCAGTACCACCGGGACAGGAAGGTCCTACGAGCAGTACTTC. Translation gives CASSTTGTGRSYEQYF.

The CDR3 DNA is TGTGCCAGCAGGGACCCTTTAGCGGGGGGGTCCTACAATGAGCAGTTCTTC. Amino acids: CASRDPLAGGSYNEQFF. The chain joins TRBV2 to TRBJ2-1; 11 positions match TRBD2. V shed 6 bases and J 1 base; nucleotides not matched to a gene: 8. CDR1 is SNHLY and CDR2 is FYNNEI in the germline V gene. This CDR3 is built from 17 residues.

The chain combines TRBV19 with TRBJ1-5; D is perhaps TRBD1 (6 bases). This CDR3 has 18 amino acids. V lost 10 bases, J lost 3 bases, and 28 bases lay in between. Looked up from germline, CDR1 is LNHDA and CDR2 is SQIVND (reference sequence). The CDR3 loop is CATRETGLAAPANQPQHF. CDR3 nucleotides: TGTGCCACGAGGGAGACAGGCCTCGCGGCCCCGGCCAATCAGCCCCAGCATTTT.

The V call is TRBV30, the J call TRBJ1-5; 10 bases are shared with TRBD1. The germline gives CDR1 GTSNPN, CDR2 SVGIG (reference sequence). The CDR3 runs 13 residues. V trimming: 2 bases; J trimming: 13 bases; junction bases outside the gene matches: 8. CDR3 in DNA: TGTGCCTGGAGTCCACCAGGGACAGGGGAGCAGCATTTT. Its protein product is CAWSPPGTGEQHF.

This chain links TRBV30 with TRBJ2-7, with 10 bases identical to TRBD1. Trimming cost V 1 base and J 6 bases; bases outside gene matches: 9. This CDR3 is 15 amino acids long. Germline lookup yields CDR1 GTSNPN and CDR2 SVGIG (reference sequence). The CDR3 sequence is CAWSGGTGVRVEQYF. As DNA, the CDR3 is TGTGCCTGGAGTGGAGGGACAGGGGTTCGCGTCGAGCAGTACTTC.

The genes are TRBV11-3 and TRBJ2-1; 8 bases fit TRBD1. This CDR3 comprises 14 residues. The germline CDR1 and CDR2 sequences are SGHNT and YENEEA. V was pared by 5 bases and J by 8 bases, with 8 bases of the junction left unmatched. CDR3 sequence (DNA): TGTGCCAGCAGCCCGACACAGGGGGTGGATGAGCAGTTCTTC. Its translation: CASSPTQGVDEQFF.

V usage is TRBV5-1 and J usage is TRBJ1-1; the match to TRBD1 covers 8 bases. Germline trimming cut 2 bases from V and 1 base from J; bases unmatched to any gene: 10. This CDR3 spans 17 amino acids. The germline V gene has CDR1 SGHRS and CDR2 YFSETQ. The CDR3 sequence is CASSLSLGTGPNTEAFF. DNA of the CDR3: TGCGCCAGCAGCTTAAGTCTAGGGACAGGCCCGAACACTGAAGCTTTCTTT.

The rearrangement joins TRBV5-1 to TRBJ2-2, with D maybe TRBD1 (5 bases). Germline V gene data show CDR1 as SGHRS and CDR2 as YFSETQ. The CDR3 runs to 17 residues. V lost 0 bases to trimming and J lost 5 bases, with 17 bases between them. The CDR3 DNA reads as TGCGCCAGCAGCTTGGGCGTGCAGGGAATTGGTACCGGGGAGCTGTTTTTT. As protein: CASSLGVQGIGTGELFF.

The chain uses TRBV12-5 and TRBJ1-6; 9 bases align to TRBD1. The CDR3 totals 14 residues. Germline values: CDR1 LGHNT, CDR2 FRNRAP. Germline trimming cut 7 bases from V and 7 bases from J; bases unmatched to any gene: 5. The CDR3 protein is CASAQGTGNSPLHF. In nucleotides, the CDR3 is TGTGCTAGTGCTCAAGGGACAGGGAATTCACCCCTCCACTTT.

The chain links TRBV7-8 to TRBJ1-6, with D perhaps TRBD1 (5 bases). V dropped 5 bases and J dropped 7 bases, with 15 bases sitting between them. There are 15 residues in the CDR3. The germline V gene has CDR1 SGHVS and CDR2 FQNEAQ. The CDR3 spells CASSTRQGNNSPLHF. The CDR3 bases are TGTGCCAGCAGCACCCGGCAGGGAAACAATTCACCCCTCCACTTT. Full variable domain (rest looked up from reference TRBV7-8 and TRBJ1-6): GAGVSQSPRYKVAKRGQDVALRCDPISGHVSLFWYQQALGQGPEFLTYFQNEAQLDKSGLPSDRFFAERPEGSVSTLKIQRTQQEDSAVYLCASSTRQGNNSPLHFGNGTRLTVT.

In nucleotides, the CDR3 is TGTGCCAGCAGCCCGACAGGCGGGGGGTATACTGAAGCTTTCTTT. Translated, it gives CASSPTGGGYTEAFF. The rearrangement uses TRBV27 and TRBJ1-1; D might be TRBD1 (6 bases). CDR3 length: 15 residues. In germline, CDR1 is MNHEY, CDR2 SMNVEV (reference sequence). Trimming pared 6 bases from V and 5 bases from J, leaving 19 bases between.

The V gene is TRBV5-5, the J gene TRBJ2-7; weak D call: TRBD2 (6 bases). The CDR3 contains 14 residues. Germline lookup yields CDR1 SGHKS and CDR2 YYEKEE (reference sequence). Deletions cut 3 bases from V and 5 bases from J, with 15 bases between. CDR3 protein: CASSSREWGNEQYF. CDR3 in DNA: TGTGCCAGCAGCTCCCGGGAGTGGGGGAACGAGCAGTACTTC.

The chain employs TRBV18 and TRBJ2-7, with TRBD2 matching 11 bases. J lost 3 bases, V lost 3 bases, and 1 base had no gene match. Germline CDR1 KGHSH, CDR2 LQKENI. CDR3 length: 14 amino acids. The CDR3 sequence is CASSPTSGDYEQYF. CDR3 bases: TGTGCCAGCTCACCGACTAGCGGGGACTACGAGCAGTACTTC.

The V call is TRBV6-2 or TRBV6-3, the J call TRBJ1-5; maybe TRBD1 (6 bases). The germline V gene has CDR1 MNHEY and CDR2 SVGEGT. This CDR3 region has 18 residues. V was clipped by 6 bases and J by 1 base, with 22 bases between them. CDR3 bases: TGTGCCAGCAGCCCTTTGCCAGGGGCTGGTGAGAGCAATCAGCCCCAGCATTTT. Protein sequence: CASSPLPGAGESNQPQHF.

This clone has only a few counts. This chain joins TRBV5-1 and TRBJ1-6, with 7 bases aligning to TRBD1. The CDR3 extends over 18 amino acids. Unmatched junction bases numbered 6, after V lost 0 bases and J lost 0 bases. The germline V gene has CDR1 SGHRS and CDR2 YFSETQ. This CDR3 is CASSLGGGQSSYNSPLHF. Here the CDR3 DNA reads TGCGCCAGCAGCTTGGGAGGGGGACAGAGCTCCTATAATTCACCCCTCCACTTT.

The chain is built from TRBV10-2 and TRBJ1-1; D possibly corresponds to TRBD1 (6 bases). CDR1 and CDR2 from the germline V gene are WSHSY and SAAADI. The CDR3 sequence is 14 residues long. The germline V and J ends were trimmed by 2 bases and 7 bases, with 14 bases remaining between them. The CDR3 region has the DNA TGCGCCAGCAGTGAGCCCGACTACAGGGTTGAAGCTTTCTTT. Its translation: CASSEPDYRVEAFF.

The V gene is TRBV6-1, the J gene TRBJ1-1, with no clear D. Germline assignment: CDR1 MNHNS and CDR2 SASEGT. This CDR3 region has 16 residues. V was cut by 2 bases and J by 1 base, with 14 bases left in between. The chain's CDR3 is CASSEPFGRTNTEAFF. Here the CDR3 DNA reads TGTGCCAGCAGTGAACCTTTCGGGAGGACGAACACTGAAGCTTTCTTT.

This clone was observed once. J is TRBJ2-2 and V is TRBV24-1; 7 bases line up with TRBD1. Per the germline V gene, CDR1 is KGHDR and CDR2 is SFDVKD. The CDR3 spans 15 residues. The V gene end was trimmed by 7 bases and the J gene end by 3 bases; junction bases not matched to a gene: 7. CDR3 amino acids: CATSGKGQYTGELFF. In DNA, the CDR3 is TGTGCCACCAGCGGTAAGGGACAGTACACCGGGGAGCTGTTTTTT.

This clone was seen a handful of times. This chain links TRBV7-8 with TRBJ1-2; 7 nucleotides match TRBD1. There are 14 residues in the CDR3. The J segment lost 6 bases and the V segment lost 5 bases, leaving 9 bases of the junction unmatched. CDR1 and CDR2 (germline): SGHVS, FQNEAQ. CDR3 region: CASSPQGPGDGYTF. For the CDR3, the DNA is TGTGCCAGCAGCCCACAGGGGCCGGGGGATGGCTACACCTTC.